This T cell receptor (beta chain) came from a study of cytomegalovirus exposure and HLA in healthy donors. Donors counted as nominally healthy when sampled, yet unrecorded immune exposures were likely. The germline gives CDR1 MNHEY, CDR2 SMNVEV (reference sequence). V trimming: 4 bases; J trimming: 4 bases; junction bases outside the gene matches: 11. The CDR3 is made up of 17 amino acids. With 60 Vbeta and 13 Jbeta primers, the PCR was carried out. Profiling relied on immunoSEQ multiplex PCR, and the TCRdb table lists in-frame clones only, not all of them. This table lists around 140,000 clones. The chain couples TRBV27 to TRBJ1-5; 9 bases align to TRBD1. This TCR derives from a woman aged 45-65 years in good health and CMV-seronegative. The specimen was PBMCs. The CDR3 loop is CASSYRGRQIGNQPQHF. CDR3 DNA sequence: TGTGCCAGCAGTTACAGGGGGCGCCAAATTGGGAATCAGCCCCAGCATTTT.